These 20 T cell receptor beta chains were sequenced from one sample in a study of blood T cell repertoires in COVID-19 (dated by TCRdb to 2018 to 2021). Libraries came from the immunoSEQ multiplex PCR assay. TCRdb holds this immuneACCESS table with in-frame rearrangements only. Some clones are missing; in checked studies, unresolved V genes explain under half, and the rest has no known cause. The sample table lists a few hundred thousand clones, roughly 84% of them with a count of one. The ten largest clones take up more than 1.5% of the sample. Sequencing was done on a sample of peripheral blood. Every receptor here comes from a middle-aged woman who had recovered from COVID-19.

The J gene is TRBJ2-1, the V gene TRBV6-2 or TRBV6-3; D is possibly TRBD1 (6 bases). The V end lost 4 bases, the J end lost 8 bases, and 18 bases lay between the germline ends. Per the germline V gene, CDR1 is MNHEY and CDR2 is SVGEGT. This CDR3 contains 15 residues. The chain's CDR3 is CASSSGTGRRHEQFF. CDR3 sequence (DNA): TGTGCCAGCAGTTCTGGAACAGGGCGGCGCCATGAGCAGTTCTTC.

The rearrangement links TRBV5-1 to TRBJ2-7, with D tentatively TRBD2 (5 bases). In germline, CDR1 is SGHRS, CDR2 YFSETQ. V was cut by 2 bases and J by 5 bases, with 23 bases left in between. This CDR3 contains 17 residues. Here the CDR3 reads CASSFGVPLGPGDEQYF. The CDR3 coding sequence is TGCGCCAGCAGCTTTGGTGTACCTCTTGGACCCGGGGACGAGCAGTACTTC.

This chain links TRBV11-2 with TRBJ2-2; TRBD1 is a possible D gene (5 bases). With 2 bases removed from V and 4 bases from J, the gap between germline ends came to 8 bases. This CDR3 comprises 14 residues. Germline V gene lookup returns CDR1 SGHAT and CDR2 FQNNGV. CDR3 DNA: TGTGCCAGCAGCTTAACCAGGGTCACCGGGGAGCTGTTTTTT. This encodes CASSLTRVTGELFF.

CDR3 in DNA: TGTGCCAGCAGCTCCCCGGGAGGGGAGTACGAGCAGTACTTC. It specifies CASSSPGGEYEQYF. The chain joins TRBV5-6 to TRBJ2-7; 8 nucleotides match TRBD2. The germline gives CDR1 SGHDT, CDR2 YYEEEE. After removal of 3 bases from V and 4 bases from J, the junction contained 6 bases not matched to a gene. The CDR3 consists of 14 residues.

Only one count was recorded for this clone. The chain has TRBV28 and TRBJ2-7, with TRBD2 matching 10 bases. The CDR3 is 17 amino acids. In germline, CDR1 is MDHEN, CDR2 SYDVKM. V dropped 6 bases and J dropped 2; count of bases not matched to a gene: 13. This CDR3 reads CASSTPPGLAPTYEQYF. As DNA, the CDR3 is TGTGCCAGCAGCACCCCGCCGGGACTAGCGCCCACCTACGAGCAGTACTTC.

DNA of the CDR3: TGTGCCTGGGCCAAGGGGTGGGGGCCCCAGCATTTT. Its protein is CAWAKGWGPQHF. The chain uses TRBV30 and TRBJ1-5; TRBD1 is a possible D gene (5 bases). The germline CDR1 and CDR2 sequences are GTSNPN and SVGIG (reference sequence). This CDR3 has 12 amino acids. Deletions cut 5 bases from V and 9 bases from J, with 14 bases between.

This chain joins TRBV30 and TRBJ2-5, with 9 bases lining up with TRBD1. With V trimmed by 3 bases and J by 5 bases, 7 bases remained unmatched. The CDR3 loop spans 14 amino acids. Looked up from germline, CDR1 is GTSNPN and CDR2 is SVGIG (reference sequence). In DNA form, the CDR3 reads TGTGCCTGGAGCGCCGGGACAGGGATGGAGACCCAGTACTTC. Encoded protein: CAWSAGTGMETQYF.

The V gene is TRBV11-2, the J gene TRBJ1-1; no reliable D call. V was trimmed by 1 base and J by 1 base, leaving 13 bases between them. In germline, CDR1 is SGHAT, CDR2 FQNNGV. The CDR3 spans 16 residues. CDR3 region: CASSLGLDLGNTEAFF. As DNA, the CDR3 is TGTGCCAGCAGCTTAGGACTGGATTTGGGGAACACTGAAGCTTTCTTT. The entire variable domain, with the rest obtained from reference TRBV11-2 and TRBJ1-1, is as follows: EAGVAQSPRYKIIEKRQSVAFWCNPISGHATLYWYQQILGQGPKLLIQFQNNGVVDDSQLPKDRFSAERLKGVDSTLKIQPAKLEDSAVYLCASSLGLDLGNTEAFFGQGTRLTVV.

This clone has a single count. This chain connects TRBV5-1 to TRBJ2-5, with D possibly TRBD2 on 6 matching bases. Per the germline V gene, CDR1 is SGHRS and CDR2 is YFSETQ. There are 14 residues in the CDR3. Trimming left V 1 base short and J 4 bases short, with 11 bases between. The CDR3 nucleotides are TGCGCCAGCAGCTTGCGACTAGGCGGAGAGACCCAGTACTTC. As protein: CASSLRLGGETQYF.

CDR3 bases: TGTGCCAGCAGCCAAGGAGCTTTCGAGCAGTACTTC. Translated: CASSQGAFEQYF. The chain has TRBV3-1 (or the pseudogene TRBV3-2) and TRBJ2-7; D gene uncertain. Germline lookup yields CDR1 LGHDT and CDR2 YNNKEL (reference sequence). The CDR3 totals 12 residues. V was trimmed by 1 base and J by 6 bases, leaving 7 bases between them.

Written as DNA, the CDR3 is TGTGCCAGCAGAACCACGGGGTGGGTAAATCAGCCCCAGCATTTT. Its protein is CASRTTGWVNQPQHF. V gene TRBV28 combines with J gene TRBJ1-5, with unresolved D. CDR3 length: 15 amino acids. From germline, CDR1 is MDHEN and CDR2 SYDVKM. Trimming removed 6 bases from V and 4 bases from J, with 16 bases in between.

The chain links TRBV2 to TRBJ1-5; D might be TRBD1 (5 bases). V dropped 8 bases and J dropped 3 bases, with 14 bases sitting between them. Germline values: CDR1 SNHLY, CDR2 FYNNEI. The CDR3 totals 14 residues. In nucleotides, the CDR3 is TGTGCCAGCGCGGAGGAGGGGAACAATCAGCCCCAGCATTTT. This codes for CASAEEGNNQPQHF.

J is TRBJ2-2 and V is TRBV6-5; D might be TRBD2 (6 bases). This CDR3 region has 13 residues. CDR1 is MNHEY, CDR2 SVGAGI, per germline. Trimming removed 6 bases from V and 5 bases from J, with 10 bases in between. This CDR3 reads CASRRGGTGELFF. The CDR3 nucleotides read TGTGCCAGCAGACGTGGGGGGACCGGGGAGCTGTTTTTT.

The chain recombines TRBV5-1 with TRBJ2-1; 13 bases are a match to TRBD2. CDR1 is SGHRS and CDR2 is YFSETQ in the germline V gene. This CDR3 is built from 20 residues. V was clipped by 0 bases and J by 5 bases; unmatched bases: 14. The CDR3 protein is CASSLAWAGTSGAIDNEQFF. The CDR3 DNA reads TGCGCCAGCAGCTTGGCGTGGGCTGGGACTAGCGGGGCTATCGACAATGAGCAGTTCTTC. The whole variable domain, filled in from reference TRBV5-1 and TRBJ2-1, reads KAGVTQTPRYLIKTRGQQVTLSCSPISGHRSVSWYQQTPGQGLQFLFEYFSETQRNKGNFPGRFSGRQFSNSRSEMNVSTLELGDSALYLCASSLAWAGTSGAIDNEQFFGPGTRLTVL.

This chain uses TRBV12-3 or TRBV12-4 with TRBJ2-3; no reliable D call. CDR3 length: 12 amino acids. V was cut by 3 bases and J by 2 bases, with 3 bases left in between. CDR3 DNA sequence: TGTGCCAGCAGTTTGTACACAGATACGCAGTATTTT. It yields the protein CASSLYTDTQYF.

The chain joins TRBV29-1 to TRBJ1-4; D is unresolved. There are 13 residues in the CDR3. The V gene's germline CDR1 is SQVTM and CDR2 ANQGSEA. V lost 7 bases and J lost 0, with 9 bases in between. Written as DNA, the CDR3 is TGCAGCGCTTACATTGCAACTAATGAAAAACTGTTTTTT. This gives the protein CSAYIATNEKLFF.

V is TRBV30 and J is TRBJ2-5, with TRBD2 matching over 7 bases. V trimming: 3 bases; J trimming: 5 bases; junction bases outside the gene matches: 3. The CDR3 length is 12 residues. CDR1 and CDR2 from the germline V gene are GTSNPN and SVGIG (reference sequence). The CDR3 loop reads CAWSPAGETQYF. The DNA of the CDR3 is TGTGCCTGGAGCCCAGCGGGGGAGACCCAGTACTTC.

This rearrangement joins TRBV11-3 to TRBJ2-5, with a tentative D call TRBD1 (5 bases). This CDR3 region has 14 residues. With 4 bases removed from V and 2 bases from J, the gap between germline ends came to 11 bases. Per the germline V gene, CDR1 is SGHNT and CDR2 is YENEEA. This CDR3 reads CASSSWTNQETQYF. In DNA, the CDR3 is TGTGCCAGCAGCTCCTGGACAAATCAAGAGACCCAGTACTTC.

This rearrangement joins TRBV7-9 to TRBJ1-6, with 8 bases lining up with TRBD1. The CDR3 has 15 amino acids. Trimming at V came to 5 bases and at J to 9 bases, leaving 9 bases not matched to a gene. The germline CDR1 and CDR2 sequences are SEHNR and FQNEAQ (reference sequence). CDR3 DNA sequence: TGTGCCAGCAGCACCCAGGGGGCTGGGGGTTCACCCCTCCACTTT. Its translation is CASSTQGAGGSPLHF. The complete variable domain, with remaining parts taken from reference TRBV7-9 and TRBJ1-6, reads DTGVSQNPRHKITKRGQNVTFRCDPISEHNRLYWYRQTLGQGPEFLTYFQNEAQLEKSRLLSDRFSAERPKGSFSTLEIQRTEQGDSAMYLCASSTQGAGGSPLHFGNGTRLTVT.

V and J are TRBV14 and TRBJ1-3; D remains unclear. The germline V and J ends were trimmed by 1 base and 0 bases, with 4 bases remaining between them. This CDR3 is 14 amino acids long. From germline, CDR1 is SGHDN and CDR2 FVKESK. In nucleotides, the CDR3 is TGTGCCAGCAGCCAAGTGAGCTCTGGAAACACCATATATTTT. Encoded protein: CASSQVSSGNTIYF.